The 30 T cell receptor beta chains reported below all come from one sample, sequenced in a study of blood T cell repertoires in COVID-19 (dated by TCRdb to the early 2020s). The protocol used for the library was the immunoSEQ multiplex PCR assay. The table comes from immuneACCESS by way of TCRdb, which keeps in-frame sequences with V and J called. Part of the clones is missing from these tables; in studies checked, under half for an unresolved V gene and the rest for unknown reasons. The sample table shows about 210,000 clones, and about 86% are seen once. 8% to 9% of the sample lies in the top ten. Sequencing was performed on PBMCs or T cells enriched from blood (not recorded which). The receptor source for this set is a woman in her fifties or sixties with acute COVID-19.

This chain uses TRBV5-1 with TRBJ2-7, with D maybe TRBD2 (5 bases). Trimming left V 4 bases short and J 1 base short, with 27 bases between. CDR3 size: 19 residues. Germline values: CDR1 SGHRS, CDR2 YFSETQ. The CDR3 protein is CASSPRVGEGTRLSYEQYF. The DNA for the CDR3 is TGCGCCAGCAGCCCCCGGGTGGGTGAGGGCACACGTCTATCCTACGAGCAGTACTTC.

CDR3 sequence reads: CATSSELAGVTDTQYF. DNA for the CDR3: TGTGCCACCAGCAGCGAACTAGCGGGAGTGACAGATACGCAGTATTTT. This sequence joins TRBV15 and TRBJ2-3; TRBD2 matches 11 bases. This CDR3 region has 16 residues. Trimming cost V 3 bases and J 3 bases; bases outside gene matches: 5. Germline V gene data show CDR1 as LNHNV and CDR2 as YYDKDF (reference sequence).

In its sample, this clone was seen once. The chain uses TRBV9 and TRBJ2-2; tentative D call: TRBD1 (5 bases). The V end was cut by 0 bases, the J end by 3 bases, with 18 bases between. Per germline, CDR1 SGDLS and CDR2 YYNGEE. The CDR3 spans 18 residues. The CDR3 loop is CASSVEGGAASYTGELFF. The CDR3 region has the DNA TGTGCCAGCAGCGTAGAAGGTGGGGCAGCTTCGTACACCGGGGAGCTGTTTTTT.

The chain recombines TRBV18 with TRBJ2-3, with 7 nucleotides matching TRBD1. Germline values: CDR1 KGHSH, CDR2 LQKENI. J gave up 1 base and V 3 bases, and 7 bases lay outside the gene matches. The CDR3 covers 16 residues. In DNA, the CDR3 is TGTGCCAGCTCACCGAGACGACAGGGTGGCACAGATACGCAGTATTTT. Encoded protein: CASSPRRQGGTDTQYF.

V is TRBV19 and J is TRBJ2-6; 9 bases are a match to TRBD2. The V gene's germline CDR1 is LNHDA and CDR2 SQIVND (reference sequence). Losses at the gene ends were 4 bases for V and 0 bases for J; bases not matched to a gene: 22. The CDR3 is 23 residues long. The CDR3 DNA sequence: TGTGCCAGTAGTAAGGAGACTCCGGTCTTATTGGCGGGAGGGAGCTCTGGGGCCAACGTCCTGACTTTC. This encodes CASSKETPVLLAGGSSGANVLTF. The entire variable domain, with the rest obtained from reference TRBV19 and TRBJ2-6, is as follows: DGGITQSPKYLFRKEGQNVTLSCEQNLNHDAMYWYRQDPGQGLRLIYYSQIVNDFQKGDIAEGYSVSREKKESFPLTVTSAQKNPTAFYLCASSKETPVLLAGGSSGANVLTFGAGSRLTVL.

The rearrangement links TRBV16 to TRBJ2-7; 11 bases align to TRBD2. CDR1 is KGHSY and CDR2 is FQNENV in the germline V gene. The V gene end was trimmed by 0 bases and the J gene end by 1 base; junction bases not matched to a gene: 2. The CDR3 contains 16 residues. The CDR3 protein is CASSQSRTSGSYEQYF. The CDR3 region has the DNA TGTGCCAGCAGCCAATCGAGGACTAGCGGGTCCTACGAGCAGTACTTC.

CDR3 region: CASSQTSLTADTQYF. The CDR3 nucleotides read TGTGCCAGCAGCCAGACTAGCCTTACGGCAGATACGCAGTATTTT. The chain uses TRBV11-2 and TRBJ2-3; TRBD2 matches 7 bases. V shed 5 bases and J 4 bases; nucleotides not matched to a gene: 9. Germline assignment: CDR1 SGHAT and CDR2 FQNNGV. The CDR3 loop spans 15 amino acids.

This sequence joins TRBV18 and TRBJ1-4; D not certain. CDR3 length: 14 amino acids. Trimming removed 5 bases at V and 7 bases at J, with 14 bases between. Germline V gives CDR1 KGHSH, CDR2 LQKENI. The CDR3 DNA is TGTGCCAGCTCAACAACCCAGGTGTCTGAAAAACTGTTTTTT. Protein sequence: CASSTTQVSEKLFF.

The chain carries TRBV3-1 (or the pseudogene TRBV3-2) and TRBJ2-7; the D gene is possibly TRBD2 (5 bases). Trimming pared 0 bases from V and 2 bases from J, leaving 14 bases between. Looked up from germline, CDR1 is LGHDT and CDR2 is YNNKEL (reference sequence). CDR3 length: 16 residues. CDR3: CASSQDTRVGTYEQYF. CDR3 bases: TGTGCCAGCAGCCAAGATACTAGGGTGGGGACCTACGAGCAGTACTTC.

V usage is TRBV19 and J usage is TRBJ2-3, with 10 bases lining up with TRBD1. The CDR3 extends over 15 amino acids. The trim removed 4 bases at V and 3 bases at J, leaving 4 bases unmatched. Germline V gene sequence: CDR1 LNHDA, CDR2 SQIVND (reference sequence). CDR3 amino acids: CASSTTGGGTDTQYF. CDR3 coding DNA: TGTGCCAGTAGTACGACAGGGGGCGGGACAGATACGCAGTATTTT.

The V call is TRBV30, the J call TRBJ1-1; TRBD1 is a possible D gene (6 bases). This CDR3 contains 14 residues. The germline V and J ends were trimmed by 1 base and 10 bases, with 19 bases remaining between them. The germline CDR1 and CDR2 sequences are GTSNPN and SVGIG (reference sequence). CDR3 nucleotides: TGTGCCTGGAGTGCCACTTCGGTTTCACAGGGAGCTTTCTTT. Translation gives CAWSATSVSQGAFF.

Notes on this clone: It is unclear where the CDR3 begins or ends on the DNA, so no DNA is shown, and the CDR3 is as TCRdb lists it. The J gene is TRBJ2-2, the V gene TRBV24-1; the D call in the table, TRBD2, was not verified against the DNA. The CDR3 extends over 16 residues, inclusive of both ends. The germline CDR1 and CDR2 sequences are KGHDR and SFDVKD. This chain's CDR3 is CATSVPSGRGKGELFF.

This chain uses TRBV10-3 with TRBJ1-1; TRBD1 matches 8 bases. The J segment lost 7 bases and the V segment lost 7 bases, leaving 8 bases of the junction unmatched. The CDR3 contains 13 residues. The V gene's germline CDR1 is ENHRY and CDR2 SYGVKD. The CDR3 protein is CAITWTGRVEAFF. CDR3 coding DNA: TGTGCCATCACCTGGACAGGGCGGGTTGAAGCTTTCTTT.

The table lists this clone with a few counts. The chain joins TRBV5-1 to TRBJ1-2; 7 bases line up with TRBD1. CDR3 size: 17 residues. Germline V lookup: CDR1 SGHRS, CDR2 YFSETQ. V lost 0 bases, J lost 0 bases, and 8 bases stayed unmatched. The CDR3 coding sequence is TGCGCCAGCAGCTTGGACCCCGGACAGGCCGCTAACTATGGCTACACCTTC. Its protein product is CASSLDPGQAANYGYTF.

CDR3 sequence (DNA): TGTGCCAGCAGCTTAGCAGACAGGGGAAGGGATCAGCCCCAGCATTTT. Its protein is CASSLADRGRDQPQHF. The chain employs TRBV7-8 and TRBJ1-5, with 8 positions matching TRBD1. Germline loops: CDR1 SGHVS, CDR2 FQNEAQ. CDR3 size: 16 residues. The junction had 6 bases not matched to a gene; V was cut back by 0 bases and J by 5 bases.

This chain uses TRBV4-1 with TRBJ1-4, with unresolved D. From germline, CDR1 is MGHRA and CDR2 YSYEKL. Trimming pared 0 bases from V and 0 bases from J, leaving 8 bases between. CDR3 size: 16 residues. The CDR3 DNA is TGCGCCAGCAGCCAAGAAGCGGCAGCAACTAATGAAAAACTGTTTTTT. This sequence encodes CASSQEAAATNEKLFF.

The chain has TRBV7-2 and TRBJ1-4; 9 bases agree with TRBD1. The trim removed 0 bases at V and 13 bases at J, leaving 9 bases unmatched. Germline values: CDR1 SGHTA, CDR2 FQGNSA. The CDR3 extends over 15 amino acids. The CDR3 loop is CASSLAGQGVQRLFF. CDR3 sequence (DNA): TGTGCCAGCAGCTTAGCGGGACAGGGCGTTCAAAGACTGTTTTTT.

This chain's CDR3 is CASSDNRVGELFF. CDR3 nucleotides: TGTGCCAGCAGTGATAATCGGGTTGGGGAGCTGTTTTTT. J is TRBJ2-2 and V is TRBV12-3 or TRBV12-4; D is undetermined. V dropped 5 bases and J dropped 8 bases, with 12 bases sitting between them. There are 13 residues in the CDR3.

The gene calls are TRBV3-1 (or the pseudogene TRBV3-2) and TRBJ2-7; maybe TRBD2 (5 bases). With 4 bases removed from V and 3 bases from J, the gap between germline ends came to 10 bases. Germline V lookup: CDR1 LGHDT, CDR2 YNNKEL (reference sequence). CDR3 length: 13 residues. The chain's CDR3 is CASSRSGGYEQYF. DNA of the CDR3: TGTGCCAGCAGCCGGAGTGGAGGCTACGAGCAGTACTTC.

This clone turned up a few times. V and J are TRBV7-2 and TRBJ2-7; 8 bases line up with TRBD2. The trim removed 2 bases at V and 0 bases at J, leaving 6 bases unmatched. The CDR3 spans 16 residues. Per the germline V gene, CDR1 is SGHTA and CDR2 is FQGNSA. CDR3 loop: CASSLMSAGVSYEQYF. The CDR3, as DNA: TGTGCCAGCAGCTTAATGTCAGCGGGAGTCTCCTACGAGCAGTACTTC.

This rearrangement joins TRBV21-1 to TRBJ2-1; the listed D gene, TRBD2, was not tested against the DNA. TRBV21-1 represents a pseudogene. The CDR3 is 16 residues long. In DNA form, the CDR3 reads TGTGCCAGCAGCAGCGAAGGAGCGGGAGAGGGCAATGAGCAGTTCTTC. This sequence encodes CASSSEGAGEGNEQFF.

This clone was counted only a few times. The chain combines TRBV7-2 with TRBJ1-5, with 8 bases fitting TRBD1. CDR3 length: 17 amino acids. V lost 5 bases, J lost 1 base, and 10 bases stayed unmatched. Germline values: CDR1 SGHTA, CDR2 FQGNSA. CDR3 residues: CASSPLFQGASNQPQHF. The DNA of the CDR3 is TGTGCCAGCAGCCCTCTCTTCCAGGGGGCGAGCAATCAGCCCCAGCATTTT.

This chain's CDR3 is CASSSKSGQGYTEAFF. CDR3 sequence (DNA): TGTGCCAGCAGCTCAAAATCGGGACAGGGTTACACTGAAGCTTTCTTT. This rearrangement joins TRBV5-5 to TRBJ1-1, with 9 bases aligning to TRBD1. This CDR3 contains 16 residues. Germline values: CDR1 SGHKS, CDR2 YYEKEE (reference sequence). V lost 3 bases and J lost 3; bases outside the gene matches: 9.

The chain links TRBV7-2 to TRBJ1-5, with TRBD1 matching 10 bases. V shed 5 bases and J 3 bases; nucleotides not matched to a gene: 4. Germline CDR1 reads SGHTA; CDR2 reads FQGNSA. There are 15 residues in the CDR3. The DNA for the CDR3 is TGTGCCAGCAGCCAGGACAGGGGGGTCAATCAGCCCCAGCATTTT. It is translated as CASSQDRGVNQPQHF.

The chain is built from TRBV9 and TRBJ1-1, with a possible D match to TRBD1 (5 bases). The germline CDR1 and CDR2 sequences are SGDLS and YYNGEE. This CDR3 region has 13 residues. Trimming cost V 0 bases and J 4 bases, with 7 bases left between them. CDR3: CASSVGGFTEAFF. CDR3 DNA: TGTGCCAGCAGCGTAGGGGGCTTCACTGAAGCTTTCTTT.

The chain joins TRBV28 to TRBJ2-2, with 8 positions matching TRBD1. The CDR3 sequence is 19 residues long. The junction had 17 bases not matched to a gene; V was cut back by 3 bases and J by 5 bases. Germline-derived CDR1 and CDR2 are MDHEN and SYDVKM. Written as DNA, the CDR3 is TGTGCCAGCAGTTTCAACACAAATGACAGGGGAGTAGATACCGGGGAGCTGTTTTTT. It specifies CASSFNTNDRGVDTGELFF.

V gene TRBV19 combines with J gene TRBJ2-2; D call uncertain. V was cut by 3 bases and J by 3 bases, with 8 bases left in between. This CDR3 has 14 residues. Germline V CDR1 and CDR2: LNHDA, SQIVND (reference sequence). CDR3: CASSIREYTGELFF. The CDR3 DNA sequence: TGTGCCAGTAGTATTCGCGAGTACACCGGGGAGCTGTTTTTT.

The rearrangement uses TRBV5-1 and TRBJ2-1, with 8 bases matching TRBD2. V was clipped by 3 bases and J by 9 bases; unmatched bases: 17. Germline-derived CDR1 and CDR2 are SGHRS and YFSETQ. This CDR3 comprises 17 residues. As DNA, the CDR3 is TGCGCCAGCAGCTCCTTACCCCTAGCGGGTTTACGGGCTGAGCAGTTCTTC. Amino acid sequence: CASSSLPLAGLRAEQFF.

The chain has TRBV12-3 or TRBV12-4 and TRBJ1-2, with D perhaps matching TRBD1 (6 bases). The CDR3 sequence is 13 residues long. The V end was cut by 6 bases, the J end by 2 bases, with 10 bases between. CDR3 sequence (DNA): TGTGCCAGCAGGCAGACAGGCAACTATGGCTACACCTTC. Translated, it gives CASRQTGNYGYTF.

This chain uses TRBV27 with TRBJ2-5, with 7 bases fitting TRBD1. CDR1 and CDR2 from the germline V gene are MNHEY and SMNVEV (reference sequence). This CDR3 has 15 amino acids. V was clipped by 5 bases and J by 5 bases; unmatched bases: 11. The CDR3 protein is CASSPREGGWETQYF. The CDR3 DNA reads as TGTGCCAGCAGTCCCCGGGAAGGGGGCTGGGAGACCCAGTACTTC.